The 13 T cell receptor beta chains below all came from one sample that was sequenced in a study of T cell responses to AZD1222 COVID-19 vaccine. TCRdb keeps only in-frame clones here, not all; method: immunoSEQ multiplex PCR. The data contain 180,000 or so clones, about nine tenths of them singletons. The source material was peripheral blood, sampled 28 days after the second AZD1222 dose. The source of these receptors is an adult who received the AZD1222 COVID-19 vaccine.

The J gene is TRBJ2-5, the V gene TRBV5-1, with a tentative D call TRBD1 (7 bases). Germline CDR1 is SGHRS and CDR2 is YFSETQ. V was cut by 4 bases and J by 2 bases, with 12 bases left in between. The CDR3 spans 14 residues. CDR3: CASSAGQPQETQYF. The CDR3 coding sequence is TGCGCCAGCAGCGCGGGACAGCCTCAAGAGACCCAGTACTTC.

This clone was seen a handful of times. V is TRBV12-1 and J is TRBJ1-1. TRBV12-1 is marked as a pseudogene. The CDR3 has 12 residues. The CDR3 is CASSAGRSEAFF. CDR3 nucleotide sequence: TGTGCCAGCAGCGCGGGACGGTCTGAAGCTTTCTTT.

The V gene is TRBV7-2, the J gene TRBJ2-1; TRBD2 aligns across 9 bases. The CDR3 runs 18 residues. Germline V gives CDR1 SGHTA, CDR2 FQGNSA. V was clipped by 1 base and J by 4 bases; unmatched bases: 11. CDR3 nucleotide sequence: TGTGCCAGCAGCTTAGAGGCAGGGGCTAGCGGGATATACAATGAGCAGTTCTTC. This codes for CASSLEAGASGIYNEQFF.

This chain links TRBV6-5 with TRBJ1-1, with D perhaps TRBD1 (6 bases). Germline V lookup: CDR1 MNHEY, CDR2 SVGAGI. The length of the CDR3 is 14 residues. V lost 8 bases and J 1 base, leaving 14 bases between the germline ends. This CDR3 reads CASRRGDRNTEAFF. The CDR3 DNA is TGTGCCAGCCGAAGGGGGGACCGGAACACTGAAGCTTTCTTT.

CDR3 amino acids: CASSQGFTGGYTF. The DNA of the CDR3 is TGTGCCAGCAGCCAAGGGTTTACAGGTGGCTACACCTTC. This chain joins TRBV14 and TRBJ1-2; tentatively, D is TRBD1 (5 bases). The V gene lost 1 base and the J gene lost 7 bases, with 10 bases spanning the gap. Germline V lookup: CDR1 SGHDN, CDR2 FVKESK. The CDR3 runs 13 residues.

This clone was observed a single time. The rearrangement links TRBV29-1 to TRBJ2-3, with 10 positions matching TRBD1. Germline CDR1 is SQVTM and CDR2 is ANQGSEA. The V segment lost 6 bases and the J segment 4 bases; nucleotides outside the gene matches: 13. The CDR3 is made up of 16 amino acids. This chain's CDR3 is CSVTGQGGVGPDTQYF. The CDR3 region has the DNA TGCAGCGTAACTGGACAGGGGGGGGTAGGCCCAGATACGCAGTATTTT.

Regarding this clone: The sample holds other DNA sequences that translate to the same CDR3. The genes are TRBV30 and TRBJ1-2; TRBD1 is a possible D gene (5 bases). Per germline, CDR1 GTSNPN and CDR2 SVGIG (reference sequence). Trimming pared 2 bases from V and 4 bases from J, leaving 8 bases between. The CDR3 has 12 amino acids. The CDR3 DNA is TGTGCCTGGAGTCGACAGACCTATGGCTACACCTTC. This codes for CAWSRQTYGYTF.

This chain links TRBV28 with TRBJ1-5; D perhaps matches TRBD1 (5 bases). Germline V gene lookup returns CDR1 MDHEN and CDR2 SYDVKM. CDR3 length: 15 residues. V lost 6 bases and J lost 2, with 14 bases in between. The CDR3 bases are TGTGCCAGCAGCCCTGGCGGGGGGGGCAATCAGCCCCAGCATTTT. Protein sequence: CASSPGGGGNQPQHF.

The J gene is TRBJ2-6, the V gene TRBV18; no clear D gene. The CDR3 spans 16 residues. The germline V and J ends were trimmed by 2 bases and 4 bases, with 12 bases remaining between them. Per germline, CDR1 KGHSH and CDR2 LQKENI. The CDR3 DNA reads as TGTGCCAGCTCACCAGTCCTGGCAGAAGGGGCCAACGTCCTGACTTTC. It yields the protein CASSPVLAEGANVLTF.

The V gene is TRBV18, the J gene TRBJ1-3; D gene uncertain. The CDR3 covers 17 residues. V was cut by 0 bases and J by 3 bases, with 15 bases left in between. The germline V gene encodes CDR1 KGHSH and CDR2 LQKENI. The CDR3 sequence is CASSPPGRLANGNTIYF. CDR3 nucleotide sequence: TGTGCCAGCTCACCACCCGGTAGACTCGCTAATGGAAACACCATATATTTT.

In its sample, this clone was seen once. The genes are TRBV5-8 and TRBJ1-2; no definite D call. The germline V gene has CDR1 SGHTS and CDR2 YDEGEE. This CDR3 region has 15 residues. The ends were cut back, 0 bases at V and 2 bases at J, with 11 bases in the middle. CDR3 amino acids: CASSLDPQVNYGYTF. CDR3 sequence (DNA): TGTGCCAGCAGCTTGGATCCCCAGGTGAACTATGGCTACACCTTC.

The CDR3 nucleotides are TGTGCCAGTAGATCACAGGGAGGGGGTAATGAAAAACTGTTTTTT. Protein product: CASRSQGGGNEKLFF. J is TRBJ1-4 and V is TRBV19; D possibly corresponds to TRBD1 (6 bases). The CDR3 has 15 residues. The germline CDR1 and CDR2 sequences are LNHDA and SQIVND (reference sequence). V lost 6 bases and J lost 4, with 15 bases in between.

The sample holds one count of this clone. The J gene is TRBJ2-4, the V gene TRBV29-1; 8 nucleotides match TRBD1. CDR1 SQVTM and CDR2 ANQGSEA come from the germline V gene. The length of the CDR3 is 15 residues. Trimming at V came to 6 bases and at J to 2 bases, leaving 9 bases not matched to a gene. CDR3: CSVQNRTGPKNIQYF. DNA of the CDR3: TGCAGCGTCCAGAACAGGACAGGGCCCAAAAACATTCAGTACTTC.